A single sample is the source of the 13 T cell receptor beta chains below, sequenced in a study of immune heterogeneity within non-small cell lung tumors (dated by TCRdb to between 2018 and 2020). These reads were obtained on a HiSeq X Ten. The TCR beta CDR3 region was amplified with a multiplex PCR system, in which a first round of around 10 cycles was run using 32 V-gene forward and 13 J-gene reverse primers. TCRdb took the public reads, trimmed them with fastp at Q25, ran MiXCR for clone calling and kept in-frame beta chains. Rows matching on CDR3 protein sequence are summarized as one entry with the most common DNA and genes. This sample has roughly 3,300 distinct CDR3 sequences in its table, and 15% to 20% of those were observed once. The top ten hold about 17% of the sample. For the TCR template, genomic DNA was extracted from bulk tumor tissue, and around 600 ng of gDNA was amplified for each sample. During surgery, multiple biopsies were taken from each primary tumor and placed as far apart as possible within the tumor mass. Patients in the study cohort, which was described as untreated, were newly diagnosed NSCLC cases going through curative surgery.

Sequenced input: lung tumor tissue. The receptors were gathered from a man in his fifties or sixties with non-small cell lung cancer.

By sample share, this clonotype is large. The rearrangement links TRBV28 to TRBJ1-2, with D possibly TRBD1 on 5 matching bases. The CDR3 consists of 13 residues. In germline, CDR1 is MDHEN, CDR2 SYDVKM. Trimming shortened V by 0 bases and J by 4 bases, and 6 bases separated the two germline ends. CDR3 sequence: CASSLWTVYGYTF. The CDR3, as DNA: TGTGCCAGCAGTTTATGGACAGTCTATGGCTACACCTTC.

In the case of this clonotype: Since a much larger clone is just one base distant, this may be a read error. The conserved closing phenylalanine or tryptophan is absent in this CDR3, likely reflecting a read error. The J gene is TRBJ2-7, the V gene TRBV28; no clear D gene. CDR3 size: 13 residues. Germline lookup yields CDR1 MDHEN and CDR2 SYDVKM. Trimming stripped 8 bases from V and 3 bases from J, with 14 bases between. Here the CDR3 reads CASRKGRNYEQYL. In nucleotides, the CDR3 is TGTGCCAGCCGCAAGGGTCGAAACTACGAGCAGTACCTC.

As to this clonotype: A much larger clone differs from this one at a single base, so this may be a read error. V usage is TRBV12-3 or TRBV12-4 and J usage is TRBJ2-1, with 7 nucleotides matching TRBD2. The CDR3 extends over 13 amino acids. CDR3 in amino acids: CASSKGLDNEHFF. CDR3 nucleotides: TGTGCCAGCAGTAAAGGACTAGACAATGAGCATTTCTTC.

This clonotype was observed a handful of times. It may be a read error: a sequence one base away is much more abundant. This chain joins TRBV12-3 or TRBV12-4 and TRBJ1-1, with D maybe TRBD1 (6 bases). The V and J ends lost 4 bases and 0 bases respectively, with 12 bases between them. The CDR3 spans 15 residues. In DNA, the CDR3 is TGTGCCAGCAGTTACAGACAGGAACTGAACACTGAAGCTTTCTTT. Translation gives CASSYRQELNTEAFF.

This clonotype is medium-sized in the sample. The chain joins TRBV3-1 to TRBJ2-7, with D perhaps matching TRBD1 (6 bases). The V end was cut by 0 bases, the J end by 6 bases, with 18 bases between. The CDR3 spans 16 residues. The germline gives CDR1 LGHDT, CDR2 YNNKEL (reference sequence). CDR3 in DNA: TGTGCCAGCAGCCAAGAAGTAGAGGGCAGGGGCATCGAGCAGTACTTC. Its protein is CASSQEVEGRGIEQYF.

Only a few counts were recorded for this clonotype. This chain joins TRBV5-8 and TRBJ2-3; 9 nucleotides agree with TRBD2. The CDR3 contains 16 residues. Germline V gene lookup returns CDR1 SGHTS and CDR2 YDEGEE. V shed 4 bases and J 2 bases; nucleotides not matched to a gene: 8. DNA of the CDR3: TGTGCCAGCAGCACGAGACTAGCGGCTTTCACAGATACGCAGTATTTT. Its protein is CASSTRLAAFTDTQYF.

Worth noting for this clonotype: This may be a read error: a much more frequent sequence differs by one nucleotide. The chain carries TRBV29-1 and TRBJ2-1, with 7 bases that match TRBD2. CDR1 and CDR2 (germline): SQVTM, ANQGSEA. CDR3 length equals 16 residues. In DNA form, the CDR3 reads TGCAGCGTTGAACCCGGTCGGGGCGGGAGTCAGGATGAGCACTTCTTC. It yields the protein CSVEPGRGGSQDEHFF.

The chain carries TRBV2 and TRBJ2-1, with a possible D match to TRBD2 (6 bases). Germline CDR1 SNHLY, CDR2 FYNNEI. V lost 1 base to trimming and J lost 14 bases, with 12 bases between them. CDR3 size: 12 residues. CDR3 in amino acids: CASSEEEGGKFF. In DNA, the CDR3 is TGTGCCAGCAGTGAAGAGGAGGGAGGAAAGTTCTTC.

This clonotype appeared a few times. The chain joins TRBV11-1 to TRBJ1-1; D uncertain. The V and J ends lost 4 bases and 1 base respectively, with 4 bases between them. Per the germline V gene, CDR1 is SGHAT and CDR2 is FQDESV (reference sequence). This CDR3 is built from 12 residues. The DNA for the CDR3 is TGTGCCAGCAGCTCACCGAACACTGAAGCTTTCTTT. It is translated as CASSSPNTEAFF.

This clonotype is deemed medium-sized. This chain joins TRBV20-1 and TRBJ2-7; D gene unclear. The germline V and J ends were trimmed by 6 bases and 6 bases, with 12 bases remaining between them. Germline CDR1 and CDR2: DFQATT and SNEGSKA (reference sequence). This CDR3 comprises 11 residues. Written as DNA, the CDR3 is TGCAGTGCACTCACTGCTTCCGAGCAGTACTTC. Translation gives CSALTASEQYF.

This rearrangement joins TRBV7-9 to TRBJ2-5; 9 bases fit TRBD1. Germline V CDR1 and CDR2: SEHNR, FQNEAQ (reference sequence). After removal of 5 bases from V and 3 bases from J, the junction contained 13 bases not matched to a gene. The CDR3 spans 17 residues. CDR3 loop: CASSPRKYRDREETQYF. The CDR3 coding sequence is TGTGCCAGCAGCCCACGGAAATATCGGGACAGGGAAGAGACCCAGTACTTC.

By share, this clonotype counts as medium-sized. The rearrangement links TRBV28 to TRBJ2-1; 7 bases match TRBD2. V was pared by 2 bases and J by 5 bases, with 9 bases of the junction left unmatched. This CDR3 is 16 amino acids long. CDR1 is MDHEN and CDR2 is SYDVKM in the germline V gene. The CDR3 reads CASSLSVRLANNEQFF. The CDR3 DNA sequence: TGTGCCAGCAGTTTAAGCGTCCGACTAGCAAACAATGAGCAGTTCTTC.

In its sample, this clonotype is medium-sized. The chain joins TRBV20-1 to TRBJ2-7; D unclear. The CDR3 has 15 residues. V was shortened by 3 bases and J by 0 bases, with 15 bases between the two germline ends. Germline CDR1 is DFQATT and CDR2 is SNEGSKA (reference sequence). CDR3 sequence (DNA): TGCAGTGCTAGGGATCTGACTGTCGGCTCCTACGAGCAGTACTTC. Encoded protein: CSARDLTVGSYEQYF.